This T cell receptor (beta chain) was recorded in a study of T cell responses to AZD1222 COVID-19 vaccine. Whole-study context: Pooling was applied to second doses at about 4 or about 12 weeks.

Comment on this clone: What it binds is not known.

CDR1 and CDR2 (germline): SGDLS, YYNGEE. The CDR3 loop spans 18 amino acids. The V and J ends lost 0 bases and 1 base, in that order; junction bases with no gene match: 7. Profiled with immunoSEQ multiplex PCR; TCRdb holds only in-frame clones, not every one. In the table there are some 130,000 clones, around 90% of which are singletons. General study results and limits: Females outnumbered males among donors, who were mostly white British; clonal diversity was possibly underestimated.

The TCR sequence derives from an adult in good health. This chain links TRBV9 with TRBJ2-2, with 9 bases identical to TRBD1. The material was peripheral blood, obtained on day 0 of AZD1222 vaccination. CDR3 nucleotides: TGTGCCAGCAGCGTAGTAGTAGGGGACAGGGTGAACACCGGGGAGCTGTTTTTT. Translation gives CASSVVVGDRVNTGELFF.